What follows is one T cell receptor beta chain and its context. Original handling: Amplification of reference gene primers was used by the study to estimate nucleated cell counts. Measured with immunoSEQ multiplex PCR; TCRdb has only the in-frame clones, and not every one. D and trimming were read from the DNA, whereas the V and J calls and clone size are those reported in that table. This sample has 110,000 to 150,000 clones, with around 86% found just once. The sample comes from a study of blood T cell repertoires in COVID-19. V was clipped by 2 bases and J by 0 bases, with 4 bases between them. The CDR3 is 13 residues long. Germline-derived CDR1 and CDR2 are ENHRY and SYGVKD.

The chain couples TRBV10-3 to TRBJ1-1; D is ambiguous. The sample consisted of peripheral blood. This TCR was recovered from a human donor in a cohort sampled during active COVID-19. The CDR3 DNA reads as TGTGCCATCAGTGAGCCTCTGAACACTGAAGCTTTCTTT. It is translated as CAISEPLNTEAFF.